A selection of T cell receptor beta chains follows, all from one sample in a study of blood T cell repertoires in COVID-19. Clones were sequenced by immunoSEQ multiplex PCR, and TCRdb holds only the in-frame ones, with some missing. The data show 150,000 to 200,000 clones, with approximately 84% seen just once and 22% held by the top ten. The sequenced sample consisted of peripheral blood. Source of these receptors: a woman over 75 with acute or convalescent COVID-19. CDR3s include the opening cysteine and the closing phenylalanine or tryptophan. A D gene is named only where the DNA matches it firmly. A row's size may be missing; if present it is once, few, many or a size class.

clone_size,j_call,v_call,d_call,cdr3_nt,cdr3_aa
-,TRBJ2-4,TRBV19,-,TGTGCCAGTAGTATAGTAGAATCGTACCGAGCCAAAAACATTCAGTACTTC,CASSIVESYRAKNIQYF
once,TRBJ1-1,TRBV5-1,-,TGCGCCAGCAGCTCCGGCGCAGGTCCGACTGAAGCTTTCTTT,CASSSGAGPTEAFF
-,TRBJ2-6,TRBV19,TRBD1,TGTGCCAGTAGGAAAACAGGGGCAGCTGGGGCCAACGTCCTGACTTTC,CASRKTGAAGANVLTF
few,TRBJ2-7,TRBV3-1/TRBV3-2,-,TGTGCCAGCAGCCCCCGGGACTGGACCTACGAGCAGTACTTC,CASSPRDWTYEQYF
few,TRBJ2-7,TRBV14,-,TGTGCCAGCAGCCAAGGTTCCTTCTTACAGGGTTCCGAGCAGTACTTC,CASSQGSFLQGSEQYF
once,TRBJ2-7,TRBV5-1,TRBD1,TGCGCCAGCAGCTTGGGGGGGACAGCTTCCTACGAGCAGTACTTC,CASSLGGTASYEQYF
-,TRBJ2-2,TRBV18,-,TGTGCCAGCTCACCACCGGGCCAGGGTGAGGTGTTTTTT,CASSPPGQGEVFF
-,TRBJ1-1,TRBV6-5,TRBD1,TGTGCCAGCAGTTACAGGGGGCAAGTCGAAGCTTTCTTT,CASSYRGQVEAFF
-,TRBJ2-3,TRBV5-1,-,TGCGCCAGCAGCCCCCCCCTTAGCGAGAGCACAGATACGCAGTATTTT,CASSPPLSESTDTQYF
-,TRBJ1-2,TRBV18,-,TGTGCCAGCTCACCACCGCAGGGAGGGAAGGGCTACACCTTC,CASSPPQGGKGYTF
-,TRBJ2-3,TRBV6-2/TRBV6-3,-,TGTGCCAGCAGTACACCTAGGATTCAGCAGTATTTT,CASSTPRIQQYF
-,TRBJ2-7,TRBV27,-,TGTGCCAGCAGTTTGGGCCGGGACAAGCCCTGGGACGAGCAGTACTTC,CASSLGRDKPWDEQYF
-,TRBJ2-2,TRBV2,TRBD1,TGTGCCAGCAGTGTGATAGCAGGACAGGGTTCCGGGGAGCTGTTTTTT,CASSVIAGQGSGELFF
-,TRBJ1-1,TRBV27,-,TGTGCCTCCCAAGGGGACACCAACACTGAAGCTTTCTTT,CASQGDTNTEAFF
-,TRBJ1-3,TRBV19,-,TGTGCCAGTAGTAAGACAGTTGGAAACACCATATATTTT,CASSKTVGNTIYF
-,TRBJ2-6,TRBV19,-,TGTGCCAGTAGTACACAGGGCTCTGGGGCCAACGTCCTGACTTTC,CASSTQGSGANVLTF
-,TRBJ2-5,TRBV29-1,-,TGCAGCGCCAGGGGAAGGGGAGAGACCCAGTACTTC,CSARGRGETQYF
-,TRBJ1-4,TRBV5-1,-,TGCGCCAGCAGCTTGGTAACGGCAGGGGAGGAAAAACTGTTTTTT,CASSLVTAGEEKLFF
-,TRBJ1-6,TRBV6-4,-,TGTGCCGGAGGACAGCAACTCGATTCACCCCTCCACTTT,CAGGQQLDSPLHF
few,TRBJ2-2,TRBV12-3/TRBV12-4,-,TGTGCCAGCAATTCCCCGAGGGGGGAGCTGTTTTTT,CASNSPRGELFF
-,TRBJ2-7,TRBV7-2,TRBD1,TGTGCCAGCAGTCGAAACAGGGACAGGGGATACGAGCAGTACTTC,CASSRNRDRGYEQYF
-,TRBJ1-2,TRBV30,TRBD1,TGTGCCTGGAAGGGGACAGGGTCTTATTATGGCTACACCTTC,CAWKGTGSYYGYTF
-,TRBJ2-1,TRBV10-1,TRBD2,TGCGCCAGCAGTGAGCCGGAGACTAGCTTTGAGCAGTTCTTC,CASSEPETSFEQFF
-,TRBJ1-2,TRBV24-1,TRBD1,TGTGCCACCAGTGACCGAACAGGGGACTATGGCTACACCTTC,CATSDRTGDYGYTF
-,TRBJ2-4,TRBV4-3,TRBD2,TGCGCCAGCAGCCAAGATATGGCGGGAGGATTCACCCTAGCCAAAAACATTCAGTACTTC,CASSQDMAGGFTLAKNIQYF
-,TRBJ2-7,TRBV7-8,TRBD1,TGTGCCAGCAGCTTCGGGACAGCGATCTCCTACGAGCAGTACTTC,CASSFGTAISYEQYF
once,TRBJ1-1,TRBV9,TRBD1,TGTGCCAGCAGCGTAACAGGGGGGATAATGAACACTGAAGCTTTCTTT,CASSVTGGIMNTEAFF
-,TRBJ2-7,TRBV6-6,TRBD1,TGTGCCAGCAGTTACCTGAAGGCAGGGGGCGAGCAGTACTTC,CASSYLKAGGEQYF
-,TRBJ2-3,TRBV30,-,TGTGCCTGGGATCAGGGCCCAGATACGCAGTATTTT,CAWDQGPDTQYF
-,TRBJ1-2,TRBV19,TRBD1,TGTGCCAGTAGTGGACAGGGGATTAACTATGGCTACACCTTC,CASSGQGINYGYTF
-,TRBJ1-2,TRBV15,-,TGTGCCACCAGCAGAGGCGGGACGGACAACTATGGCTACACCTTC,CATSRGGTDNYGYTF
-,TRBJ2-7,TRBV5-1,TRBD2,TGCGCCAGCAGCTTGGCGGGAGGGTTCTCCTACGAGCAGTACTTC,CASSLAGGFSYEQYF
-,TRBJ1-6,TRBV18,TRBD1,TGTGCCAGCTCACCAGGACAGGCCGAAAATTCACCCCTCCACTTT,CASSPGQAENSPLHF
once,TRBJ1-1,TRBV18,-,TGTGCCAGCTCACCTTTCGGACAGCAGAACACTGAAGCTTTCTTT,CASSPFGQQNTEAFF
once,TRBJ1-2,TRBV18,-,TGTGCCAGCTCACCTGGCAGGGACATCTATGGCTACACCTTC,CASSPGRDIYGYTF
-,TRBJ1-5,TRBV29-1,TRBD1,TGCAGCGCCAGGACAGGGAATAAGCAGCCCCAGCATTTT,CSARTGNKQPQHF
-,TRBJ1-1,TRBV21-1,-,TGTGCCCTTTCGGGGGGGAAGACTGAAGCTTTCTTT,CALSGGKTEAFF
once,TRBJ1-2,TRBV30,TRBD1,TGTGCCTGGATTCATGGACAGGGTAATGGCTACACCTTC,CAWIHGQGNGYTF
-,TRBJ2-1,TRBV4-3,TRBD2,TGCGCCAGCAGCCAAGATCGGCACGGACTAGCCATGAATGAGCAGTTCTTC,CASSQDRHGLAMNEQFF
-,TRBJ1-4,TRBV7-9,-,TGTGCCAGCAGCTTGGGGCGCAGCAATGAAAAACTGTTTTTT,CASSLGRSNEKLFF